The 32 T cell receptor beta chains in this list originate from one sample, sequenced in a study of response to subunit inactivated influenza vaccine. Via MiXCR, TCRdb re-called the RT-PCR reads, giving one row per CDR3 protein. This sample carries a few hundred thousand distinct CDR3 sequences, around 15% of them seen once, and the ten largest clones take over 8.5%. Sequencing was performed on PBMCs from blood, taken about 11 days after vaccination. These TCRs come from a man in his forties or fifties who received an inactivated influenza vaccine.

This clonotype came up many times. The CDR3 protein is CASSLGGYDGYTF. The DNA of the CDR3 is TGCGCCAGCAGCTTGGGGGGATACGATGGCTACACCTTC. V is TRBV5-1 and J is TRBJ1-2, with D uncertain. Germline CDR1 and CDR2: SGHRS and YFSETQ. The CDR3 contains 13 residues. Trimming removed 0 bases at V and 6 bases at J, with 9 bases between.

The genes are TRBV12-3 or TRBV12-4 and TRBJ2-4, with 10 nucleotides matching TRBD2. The CDR3 has 15 residues. V lost 6 bases and J lost 7; bases outside the gene matches: 9. The CDR3 region has the DNA TGTGCCAGCAGGAACTCGGGACTAGCGTTGAACATTCAGTACTTC. As protein: CASRNSGLALNIQYF.

The chain has TRBV24-1 and TRBJ2-2; TRBD1 matches at 8 bases. Germline CDR1 reads KGHDR; CDR2 reads SFDVKD. The CDR3 is 16 amino acids. The trim removed 6 bases at V and 4 bases at J, leaving 9 bases unmatched. CDR3 amino acids: CATSTTQGAVTGELFF. In DNA, the CDR3 is TGTGCCACCAGTACTACTCAGGGGGCGGTCACCGGGGAGCTGTTTTTT.

This clonotype appeared many times. CDR3 DNA sequence: TGTGCCAGCAGCCGAGGACAGTACACTGAAGCTTTCTTT. Amino acids: CASSRGQYTEAFF. The chain employs TRBV7-2 and TRBJ1-1; weak D call: TRBD1 (6 bases). CDR3 size: 13 residues. The V end lost 5 bases, the J end lost 3 bases, and 10 bases lay between the germline ends. The germline V gene has CDR1 SGHTA and CDR2 FQGNSA.

This clonotype was seen only a few times. The chain joins TRBV19 to TRBJ2-7, with D perhaps matching TRBD1 (5 bases). The CDR3 is 15 residues long. CDR1 is LNHDA and CDR2 is SQIVND in the germline V gene (reference sequence). V was trimmed by 4 bases and J by 0 bases, leaving 13 bases between them. In DNA, the CDR3 is TGTGCCAGTAGTAGCCCAGGGTGGGTCTCCTACGAGCAGTACTTC. Its translation is CASSSPGWVSYEQYF.

The sample holds many counts of this clonotype. Here the CDR3 DNA reads TGTGCCAGCAGTCCCGGGGCACATCAGCCCCAGCATTTT. This sequence encodes CASSPGAHQPQHF. V gene TRBV12-3 or TRBV12-4 combines with J gene TRBJ1-5, with D possibly TRBD1 on 5 matching bases. CDR3 length equals 13 residues. V was trimmed by 5 bases and J by 5 bases, leaving 10 bases between them.

This clonotype was detected only once. The junction and the germline gene differ at one end; a read error may be behind it. The V and J genes are TRBV15 and TRBJ2-5; TRBD1 matches at 8 bases. Germline V gene sequence: CDR1 LNHNV, CDR2 YYDKDF (reference sequence). The CDR3 is 15 amino acids. CDR3 amino acids: CATSRDQGALETQCF. In DNA, the CDR3 is TGTGCCACCAGCAGAGACCAGGGGGCCTTGGAGACCCAGTGCTTC.

In its sample, this clonotype was seen a few times. This rearrangement joins TRBV27 to TRBJ1-2, with D possibly being TRBD1 (6 bases). Trimming took 3 bases from V and 1 from J, leaving 9 bases between them. Germline loops: CDR1 MNHEY, CDR2 SMNVEV (reference sequence). This CDR3 is 14 amino acids long. CDR3 bases: TGTGCCAGCAGTTTCGGGGGCGTTAACTATGGCTACACCTTC. This sequence encodes CASSFGGVNYGYTF.

This clonotype has a handful of counts. The rearrangement links TRBV7-2 to TRBJ2-7, with unresolved D. Per germline, CDR1 SGHTA and CDR2 FQGNSA. This CDR3 contains 12 residues. The V gene lost 5 bases and the J gene lost 2 bases, with 7 bases spanning the gap. CDR3 in DNA: TGTGCCAGCAGCATAATTCCCTACGAGCAGTACTTC. The encoded protein is CASSIIPYEQYF.

V gene TRBV29-1 combines with J gene TRBJ1-1, with TRBD1 as a possible D gene (6 bases). There are 12 residues in the CDR3. Germline CDR1 and CDR2: SQVTM and ANQGSEA. CDR3 nucleotide sequence: TGCAGAGCCGGGACATTCGACACTGAAGCTTTCTTT. Translating it yields CRAGTFDTEAFF.

This clonotype was recorded a few times. The rearrangement links TRBV5-1 to TRBJ1-5, with 7 bases lining up with TRBD1. Germline V gene sequence: CDR1 SGHRS, CDR2 YFSETQ. V was pared by 0 bases and J by 0 bases, with 3 bases of the junction left unmatched. This CDR3 has 16 residues. CDR3 sequence (DNA): TGCGCCAGCAGCTTGGAGGGGGCGAGTAGCAATCAGCCCCAGCATTTT. As protein: CASSLEGASSNQPQHF.

V gene TRBV12-3 or TRBV12-4 combines with J gene TRBJ1-5; D possibly corresponds to TRBD1 (5 bases). The CDR3 loop spans 14 amino acids. The V end lost 6 bases, the J end lost 6 bases, and 15 bases lay between the germline ends. DNA for the CDR3: TGTGCCAGCAGCGTTTCGGGGGGGTCTCAGCCCCAGCATTTT. This sequence encodes CASSVSGGSQPQHF.

Only a few counts were recorded for this clonotype. J is TRBJ1-5 and V is TRBV28; D is perhaps TRBD1 (6 bases). From germline, CDR1 is MDHEN and CDR2 SYDVKM. The CDR3 is made up of 17 amino acids. V was trimmed by 3 bases and J by 5 bases, leaving 20 bases between them. The CDR3 sequence: CASSLGGWGRIDQPQHF. The CDR3 coding sequence is TGTGCCAGCAGTTTGGGTGGCTGGGGGCGCATCGATCAGCCCCAGCATTTT.

A few counts support this clonotype. The chain carries TRBV15 and TRBJ2-7; weak D call: TRBD1 (6 bases). CDR3 length: 15 residues. CDR1 and CDR2 (germline): LNHNV, YYDKDF (reference sequence). With 0 bases removed from V and 2 bases from J, the gap between germline ends came to 11 bases. DNA for the CDR3: TGTGCCACCAGCAGAGATTGGACAGTAGCCTACGAGCAGTACTTC. Its protein product is CATSRDWTVAYEQYF.

The J gene is TRBJ2-1, the V gene TRBV5-1, with 10 positions matching TRBD2. This CDR3 comprises 15 residues. V dropped 6 bases and J dropped 4; count of bases not matched to a gene: 7. Germline CDR1 SGHRS, CDR2 YFSETQ. In nucleotides, the CDR3 is TGCGCCAGCACAGTAGCGGGAGGCGCATACAATGAGCAGTTCTTC. Translating it yields CASTVAGGAYNEQFF.

This clonotype has ten or more counts. This rearrangement joins TRBV28 to TRBJ2-7, with a possible D match to TRBD1 (5 bases). The CDR3 spans 14 residues. Germline-derived CDR1 and CDR2 are MDHEN and SYDVKM. Trimming shortened V by 1 base and J by 3 bases, and 10 bases separated the two germline ends. As DNA, the CDR3 is TGTGCCAGCAGTTTATTAGGGGCCCTCTACGAGCAGTACTTC. Residues: CASSLLGALYEQYF.

This clonotype was counted only a few times. The chain joins TRBV6-2 or TRBV6-3 to TRBJ1-2; 7 bases are shared with TRBD1. The CDR3 totals 16 residues. V was clipped by 2 bases and J by 0 bases; unmatched bases: 6. Looked up from germline, CDR1 is MNHEY and CDR2 is SVGEGT. CDR3 sequence: CASSYPPGQPNYGYTF. The CDR3 nucleotides read TGTGCCAGCAGTTACCCCCCGGGACAGCCTAACTATGGCTACACCTTC.

The rearrangement joins TRBV11-3 to TRBJ2-5; 12 nucleotides agree with TRBD1. Germline assignment: CDR1 SGHNT and CDR2 YENEEA. V trimming: 5 bases; J trimming: 4 bases; junction bases outside the gene matches: 5. CDR3 length: 15 residues. The CDR3 DNA reads as TGTGCCAGCAGCCCAGGGACAGGGGGCGTAGAGACCCAGTACTTC. Translating it yields CASSPGTGGVETQYF. The full variable domain, with the rest looked up from reference TRBV11-3 and TRBJ2-5, is EAGVVQSPRYKIIEKKQPVAFWCNPISGHNTLYWYLQNLGQGPELLIRYENEEAVDDSQLPKDRFSAERLKGVDSTLKIQPAELGDSAVYLCASSPGTGGVETQYFGPGTRLLVL.

This clonotype has ten or more counts. The chain uses TRBV7-2 and TRBJ2-3; 13 nucleotides agree with TRBD2. Per germline, CDR1 SGHTA and CDR2 FQGNSA. CDR3 size: 15 residues. Trimming removed 4 bases from V and 6 bases from J; junction bases left unmatched: 4. The CDR3 is CASSSGLAGVDTQYF. CDR3 sequence (DNA): TGTGCCAGCAGCTCCGGACTAGCGGGAGTGGATACGCAGTATTTT. The full variable domain, rest sourced from reference TRBV7-2 and TRBJ2-3, is GAGVSQSPSNKVTEKGKDVELRCDPISGHTALYWYRQSLGQGLEFLIYFQGNSAPDKSGLPSDRFSAERTGGSVSTLTIQRTQQEDSAVYLCASSSGLAGVDTQYFGPGTRLTVL.

The rearrangement uses TRBV14 and TRBJ2-1, with 9 bases lining up with TRBD2. The V gene end was trimmed by 0 bases and the J gene end by 4 bases; junction bases not matched to a gene: 7. Germline values: CDR1 SGHDN, CDR2 FVKESK. This CDR3 comprises 17 residues. This CDR3 is CASSQEPASGNYNEQFF. CDR3 coding DNA: TGTGCCAGCAGCCAAGAACCCGCTAGCGGGAATTACAATGAGCAGTTCTTC. The full variable domain, with the rest looked up from reference TRBV14 and TRBJ2-1, is EAGVTQFPSHSVIEKGQTVTLRCDPISGHDNLYWYRRVMGKEIKFLLHFVKESKQDESGMPNNRFLAERTGGTYSTLKVQPAELEDSGVYFCASSQEPASGNYNEQFFGPGTRLTVL.

The chain employs TRBV6-2 or TRBV6-3 and TRBJ2-7, with 7 bases matching TRBD2. The germline V gene encodes CDR1 MNHEY and CDR2 SVGEGT. V was pared by 2 bases and J by 4 bases, with 8 bases of the junction left unmatched. CDR3 size: 15 residues. The CDR3: CASSYRRLAVYEQYF. CDR3 DNA: TGTGCCAGCAGTTACAGGAGGCTAGCGGTATACGAGCAGTACTTC.

The chain couples TRBV10-3 to TRBJ2-6; D tentatively fits TRBD1 or TRBD2 (7 bases each). V was trimmed by 8 bases and J by 4 bases, leaving 18 bases between them. Looked up from germline, CDR1 is ENHRY and CDR2 is SYGVKD. This CDR3 spans 16 amino acids. CDR3 nucleotides: TGTGCCATCGGACCAGGGGGGGTGAAAGGGGCCAACGTCCTGACTTTC. Protein: CAIGPGGVKGANVLTF.

This clonotype was observed a handful of times. The chain combines TRBV7-2 with TRBJ2-3; D is uncertain. Germline V gives CDR1 SGHTA, CDR2 FQGNSA. V lost 4 bases and J 1 base, leaving 12 bases between the germline ends. The CDR3 runs 15 residues. The CDR3 loop is CASSSLALGTDTQYF. DNA for the CDR3: TGTGCCAGCAGCTCGCTTGCGTTGGGCACAGATACGCAGTATTTT.

This clonotype was seen only a few times. The J gene is TRBJ1-3, the V gene TRBV7-8, with a possible D match to TRBD1 (6 bases). The CDR3 has 15 amino acids. Trimming pared 0 bases from V and 2 bases from J, leaving 8 bases between. Germline V gene sequence: CDR1 SGHVS, CDR2 FQNEAQ. CDR3 coding DNA: TGTGCCAGCAGCTTAGCGGCAGGGGCTGGAAACACCATATATTTT. This gives the protein CASSLAAGAGNTIYF.

The sample holds a few counts of this clonotype. The genes are TRBV20-1 and TRBJ2-1, with D uncertain. The V gene lost 2 bases and the J gene lost 7 bases, with 0 bases spanning the gap. The CDR3 runs 9 residues. Germline lookup yields CDR1 DFQATT and CDR2 SNEGSKA (reference sequence). CDR3 loop: CSARNEQFF. CDR3 nucleotides: TGCAGTGCTAGAAATGAGCAGTTCTTC.

This clonotype has a count of ten or more. The V call is TRBV12-3 or TRBV12-4, the J call TRBJ1-5; a weak D match, TRBD1 (6 bases). The CDR3 has 13 amino acids. Deletions cut 4 bases from V and 5 bases from J, with 9 bases between. The CDR3 coding sequence is TGTGCCAGCAGTTCACAGGGATATCAGCCCCAGCATTTT. This translates into CASSSQGYQPQHF.

This clonotype was observed a handful of times. The chain joins TRBV25-1 to TRBJ2-3; TRBD2 might be the D (5 bases). CDR1 is MGHDK and CDR2 is SYGVNS in the germline V gene. This CDR3 is built from 15 residues. V lost 2 bases and J 4 bases, leaving 13 bases between the germline ends. The DNA for the CDR3 is TGTGCCAGCAGTGAAGAATTCGGGGTTTCAGATACGCAGTATTTT. Translating it yields CASSEEFGVSDTQYF.

This clonotype was found a few times. The genes are TRBV5-1 and TRBJ1-2; D is unclear. Germline lookup yields CDR1 SGHRS and CDR2 YFSETQ. Between the trimmed V and J ends, which lost 0 bases and 0 bases, there was a span of 12 bases. The CDR3 covers 16 residues. The CDR3 sequence is CASSLAGRGANYGYTF. CDR3 DNA sequence: TGCGCCAGCAGCTTGGCCGGACGGGGAGCTAACTATGGCTACACCTTC.

This clonotype has ten or more counts. V usage is TRBV10-3 and J usage is TRBJ2-1, with TRBD2 matching over 9 bases. CDR3 length equals 16 residues. CDR1 is ENHRY, CDR2 SYGVKD, per germline. The junction had 9 bases not matched to a gene; V was cut back by 3 bases and J by 6 bases. The CDR3: CAISEGWSGRSNEQFF. The CDR3 coding sequence is TGTGCCATCAGTGAAGGTTGGAGCGGGAGGAGCAATGAGCAGTTCTTC.

This clonotype was counted many times. The rearrangement uses TRBV29-1 and TRBJ1-1; unclear D gene. Germline V gene data show CDR1 as SQVTM and CDR2 as ANQGSEA. Trimming left V 7 bases short and J 0 bases short, with 3 bases between. The CDR3 is made up of 10 amino acids. CDR3 sequence reads: CSALNTEAFF. The CDR3 bases are TGCAGCGCACTGAACACTGAAGCTTTCTTT.

This clonotype appeared many times. The chain combines TRBV14 with TRBJ2-1; a possible D gene is TRBD2 (6 bases). The CDR3 spans 16 residues. V was shortened by 1 base and J by 4 bases, with 14 bases between the two germline ends. The germline gives CDR1 SGHDN, CDR2 FVKESK. The CDR3 protein is CASSQGMGGSYNEQFF. CDR3 DNA: TGTGCCAGCAGCCAAGGAATGGGGGGTTCTTACAATGAGCAGTTCTTC.

This clonotype was recorded a few times. The V call is TRBV4-3, the J call TRBJ2-1, with 9 bases that match TRBD2. This CDR3 spans 18 amino acids. Looked up from germline, CDR1 is LGHNA and CDR2 is YSLEER. Losses at the gene ends were 0 bases for V and 0 bases for J; bases not matched to a gene: 6. The CDR3 nucleotides are TGCGCCAGCAGCCAAGATACTCAGCGGGGGGTCTCCTACAATGAGCAGTTCTTC. It specifies CASSQDTQRGVSYNEQFF.